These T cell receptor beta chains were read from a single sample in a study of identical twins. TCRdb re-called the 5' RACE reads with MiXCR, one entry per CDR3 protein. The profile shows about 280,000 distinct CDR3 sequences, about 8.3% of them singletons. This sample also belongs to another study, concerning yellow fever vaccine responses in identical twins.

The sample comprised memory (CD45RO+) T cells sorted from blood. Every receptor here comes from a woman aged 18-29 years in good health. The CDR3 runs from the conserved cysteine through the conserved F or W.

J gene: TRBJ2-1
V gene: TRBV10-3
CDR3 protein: CAISGGEGYNEQFF

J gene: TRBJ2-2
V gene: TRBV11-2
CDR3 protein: CASSLGTAPLELFF

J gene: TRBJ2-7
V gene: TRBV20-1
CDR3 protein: CSASLAYEQYF

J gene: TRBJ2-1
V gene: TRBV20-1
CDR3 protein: CSARGLGRSNNEQFF

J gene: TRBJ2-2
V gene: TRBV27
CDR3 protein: CASSLSRMAGELFF

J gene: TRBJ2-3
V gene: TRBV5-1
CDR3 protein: CASSPTAGPGDTQYF

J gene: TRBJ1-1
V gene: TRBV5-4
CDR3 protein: CASSRYTGTEAFF

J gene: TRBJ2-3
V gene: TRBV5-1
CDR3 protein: CASSPRGGTSTDTQYF

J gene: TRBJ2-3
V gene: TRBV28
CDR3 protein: CASREPGLAADTQYF

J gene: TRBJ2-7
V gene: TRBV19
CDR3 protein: CASSIAPSYEQYF

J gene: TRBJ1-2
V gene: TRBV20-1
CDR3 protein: CSAQGPANYGYTF

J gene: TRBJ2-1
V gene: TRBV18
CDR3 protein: CASSPGQFRTSGRNEQFF

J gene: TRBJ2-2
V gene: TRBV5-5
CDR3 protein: CASSLSGPLTGELFF

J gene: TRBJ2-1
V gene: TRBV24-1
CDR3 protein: CATSGGGGFNEQFF

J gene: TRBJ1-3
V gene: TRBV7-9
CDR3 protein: CASSFGGSGNTIYF

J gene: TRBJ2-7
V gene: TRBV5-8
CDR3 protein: CASSLTGIHEQYF